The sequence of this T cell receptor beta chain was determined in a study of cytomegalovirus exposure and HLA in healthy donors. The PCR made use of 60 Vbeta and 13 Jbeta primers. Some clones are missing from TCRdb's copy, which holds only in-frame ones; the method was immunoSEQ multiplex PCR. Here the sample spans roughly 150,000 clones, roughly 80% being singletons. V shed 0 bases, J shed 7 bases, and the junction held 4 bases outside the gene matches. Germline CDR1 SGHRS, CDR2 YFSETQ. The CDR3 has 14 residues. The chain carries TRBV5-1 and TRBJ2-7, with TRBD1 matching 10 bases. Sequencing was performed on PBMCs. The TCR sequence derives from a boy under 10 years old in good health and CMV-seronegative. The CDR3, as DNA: TGCGCCAGCAGCTTGGGGGGACAGGGGACGGAGCAGTACTTC. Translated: CASSLGGQGTEQYF.